Below are 26 T cell receptor beta chains sequenced from a single sample in a study of tumor and adjacent non-tumor tissue in lung cancer. Three rounds of nested PCR, following a modified ARM-PCR protocol, produced the TCRbeta library. MiXCR, applied by TCRdb to the multiplex PCR reads, yields one record per CDR3 protein. The data hold tens of thousands of distinct CDR3 sequences, with over 65% observed a single time. RNA was extracted from bulk tissue without any cell sorting. More than 3 cm separated this lung sample from the edge of the tumor. Input material: distant non-tumor lung tissue. Receptors were obtained from a man between 65 and 80 years old with non-small cell lung cancer.

This clonotype was observed a single time. Germline is not matched at one junction end, which may reflect a read error. This chain links TRBV6-1 with TRBJ2-6, with TRBD1 identical over 7 bases. This CDR3 has 14 residues. Germline CDR1 MNHNS, CDR2 SASEGT. The CDR3 region is CGSSEGARANVLTF. Here the CDR3 DNA reads TGTGGCAGCAGTGAGGGGGCAAGGGCCAACGTCCTGACTTTC.

For this clonotype: Because it lacks the conserved phenylalanine or tryptophan at the end, this CDR3 is likely a read error. This CDR3 is CASSSGTVGQETQYL. The CDR3 nucleotides are TGTGCCAGCAGCTCGGGGACAGTTGGGCAAGAGACGCAGTACTTA. This rearrangement joins TRBV11-2 to TRBJ2-5; 7 nucleotides match TRBD1. The CDR3 totals 15 residues. Germline CDR1 reads SGHAT; CDR2 reads FQNNGV.

This sequence joins TRBV11-3 and TRBJ1-1; D ambiguous. The germline V gene has CDR1 SGHNT and CDR2 YENEEA. Trimming cost V 6 bases and J 2 bases, with 10 bases left between them. This CDR3 region has 13 residues. The CDR3 loop is CASSPLANTEAFF. CDR3 nucleotide sequence: TGTGCCAGCAGTCCCCTGGCAAACACTGAAGCTTTCTTT.

In regard to this clonotype: The CDR3 does not end in the conserved phenylalanine or tryptophan, so this is likely a read error. The V and J genes are TRBV27 and TRBJ2-2, with TRBD1 matching over 7 bases. This CDR3 spans 15 amino acids. Germline loops: CDR1 MNHEY, CDR2 SMNVEV (reference sequence). CDR3 in amino acids: CATSNRGSNTGELFI. Written as DNA, the CDR3 is TGTGCCACCAGTAACAGGGGCTCAAACACCGGGGAGCTGTTTATT.

The sample holds a few counts of this clonotype. This could be a read error, since a much larger clone is one nucleotide away. The chain links TRBV9 to TRBJ2-1, with 10 positions matching TRBD2. This CDR3 comprises 15 residues. Germline-derived CDR1 and CDR2 are SGDLS and YYNGEE. The CDR3 loop reads CTSSAGTSDYNEQFF. The DNA of the CDR3 is TGTACCAGCAGCGCGGGGACTAGCGATTACAATGAGCAGTTCTTC.

Comments on this clonotype: Mismatch with germline at one junction end may stem from a read error. This rearrangement joins TRBV6-6 to TRBJ2-7; TRBD2 matches at 8 bases. CDR1 and CDR2 from the germline V gene are MNHNY and SVGAGI (reference sequence). This CDR3 spans 16 amino acids. The CDR3 DNA reads TGTGCCAGCAGTTACGGGACTAGTGGCCCGACCTACGGGCAGTACTTC. Amino acids: CASSYGTSGPTYGQYF.

This clonotype counts as medium-sized. The CDR3 spells CASSQLGDSYEQYF. CDR3 DNA sequence: TGTGCCAGCAGCCAATTAGGGGACAGCTACGAGCAGTACTTC. The chain is built from TRBV4-2 and TRBJ2-7, with 7 bases identical to TRBD1. Trimming cost V 2 bases and J 3 bases; bases outside gene matches: 4. Germline CDR1 reads LGHNA; CDR2 reads YNFKEQ. This CDR3 has 14 residues.

This clonotype came up once. One end of the junction varies from germline; a read error may be responsible. The chain combines TRBV6-1 with TRBJ1-2; 10 bases align to TRBD1. The germline gives CDR1 MNHNS, CDR2 SASEGT. The CDR3 consists of 14 residues. CDR3 DNA sequence: TGTGCCAGCAGTGAGGGACAGGGGACTGAGGGCTACAGCTTC. Protein product: CASSEGQGTEGYSF.

About this clonotype itself: At one of its ends the junction is not consistent with the germline gene, which may arise from a read error. V and J are TRBV11-2 and TRBJ1-1, with a possible D match to TRBD1 (6 bases). CDR1 and CDR2 from the germline V gene are SGHAT and FQNNGV. This CDR3 is built from 15 residues. CDR3 loop: CASRLDSMTGNEAFF. In nucleotides, the CDR3 is TGTGCCAGCAGATTAGATTCGATGACAGGCAATGAAGCTTTCTTT. Combining the CDR3 with reference TRBV11-2 and TRBJ1-1 gives the whole variable domain EAGVAQSPRYKIIEKRQSVAFWCNPISGHATLYWYQQILGQGPKLLIQFQNNGVVDDSQLPKDRFSAERLKGVDSTLKIQPAKLEDSAVYLCASRLDSMTGNEAFFGQGTRLTVV.

The rearrangement uses TRBV11-2 and TRBJ2-1, with D unresolved. The germline gives CDR1 SGHAT, CDR2 FQNNGV. The length of the CDR3 is 17 residues. Trimming left V 5 bases short and J 6 bases short, with 23 bases between. The CDR3 protein is CASSTLLARTFLNEQFF. CDR3 DNA sequence: TGTGCCAGCAGCACCTTGCTCGCGCGGACGTTTCTCAATGAGCAGTTCTTC.

The chain uses TRBV5-6 and TRBJ2-3; D not resolved. Germline CDR1 is SGHDT and CDR2 is YYEEEE. The CDR3 is 11 amino acids. Trimming removed 2 bases from V and 8 bases from J, with 6 bases in between. CDR3 bases: TGTGCCAGCAGCTTTGACGTTACGCAGTATTTT. The encoded protein is CASSFDVTQYF.

The V and J genes are TRBV12-3 or TRBV12-4 and TRBJ2-5; the match to TRBD2 covers 8 bases. This CDR3 has 15 amino acids. The CDR3 bases are TGTACAAGCAGCGGGCCAGCGGGAGTGGTGGAGACCCAGTACTTC. It specifies CTSSGPAGVVETQYF.

About this clonotype: One junction end disagrees with the germline gene, perhaps due to a read error. The chain links TRBV11-3 to TRBJ2-3; D might be TRBD2 (5 bases). The CDR3 runs to 15 residues. Per the germline V gene, CDR1 is SGHNT and CDR2 is YENEEA. The chain's CDR3 is CDSARREVSTDTKYF. As DNA, the CDR3 is TGTGACAGCGCCCGTCGGGAAGTAAGCACAGATACGAAGTATTTT.

The chain carries TRBV5-5 and TRBJ1-5; D remains unclear. The CDR3 runs to 13 residues. The V end lost 8 bases, the J end lost 3 bases, and 12 bases lay between the germline ends. The V gene's germline CDR1 is SGHKS and CDR2 YYEKEE (reference sequence). This chain's CDR3 is CASIFDINQPQHF. CDR3 in DNA: TGTGCCAGTATCTTCGACATCAATCAGCCCCAGCATTTT.

This chain uses TRBV11-3 with TRBJ1-1; possible D gene TRBD1, 5 bases. Germline lookup yields CDR1 SGHNT and CDR2 YENEEA. V gave up 6 bases and J gave up 5 bases, with 13 bases separating them. The CDR3 is 13 residues long. Written as DNA, the CDR3 is TGTGCCAGCAGAGGACACGGTAGAACTGAAGCTTTCTTT. Translated, it gives CASRGHGRTEAFF. Looking up the rest from reference TRBV11-3 and TRBJ1-1 gives the full variable domain: EAGVVQSPRYKIIEKKQPVAFWCNPISGHNTLYWYLQNLGQGPELLIRYENEEAVDDSQLPKDRFSAERLKGVDSTLKIQPAELGDSAVYLCASRGHGRTEAFFGQGTRLTVV.

This clonotype was seen once. Lacking the conserved final phenylalanine or tryptophan, this CDR3 likely reflects a read error. The rearrangement joins TRBV6-5 to TRBJ1-2; TRBD1 might be the D (6 bases). Germline V gene lookup returns CDR1 MNHEY and CDR2 SVGAGI. The CDR3 consists of 13 residues. The ends were cut back, 10 bases at V and 6 bases at J, with 18 bases in the middle. The CDR3 sequence: CANRAQGINGYTL. The CDR3 DNA reads TGTGCCAACAGGGCGCAGGGCATCAATGGCTACACCTTG.

This clonotype was recorded once. A read error may account for a junction end that differs from germline. The V gene is TRBV20-1, the J gene TRBJ2-7; the match to TRBD2 covers 9 bases. Germline CDR1 reads DFQATT; CDR2 reads SNEGSKA (reference sequence). The CDR3 has 15 amino acids. CDR3 sequence (DNA): TGCAGTGTTAGAGAAGGATTAGCGGGGGCCTATGAGCAGTACTTC. Translating it yields CSVREGLAGAYEQYF.

The rearrangement links TRBV4-3 to TRBJ2-2; TRBD1 is a possible D gene (7 bases). The V end lost 2 bases, the J end lost 5 bases, and 18 bases lay between the germline ends. Germline V gene lookup returns CDR1 LGHNA and CDR2 YSLEER. The CDR3 is 17 residues long. The DNA of the CDR3 is TGCGCCAGCAGCCAACAGGGGGGACTGCAGAATACCGGGGAGCTGTTTTTT. It is translated as CASSQQGGLQNTGELFF.

Ten or more counts support this clonotype. The rearrangement joins TRBV20-1 to TRBJ2-1; D is undetermined. In germline, CDR1 is DFQATT, CDR2 SNEGSKA (reference sequence). The V gene lost 5 bases and the J gene lost 8 bases, with 10 bases spanning the gap. The CDR3 has 11 amino acids. The DNA for the CDR3 is TGCAGTGCTTCACCCACGGATGAGCAGTTCTTC. Its translation is CSASPTDEQFF.

Note on this clonotype: At one end, the junction sequence differs from germline, possibly due to a read error. The chain recombines TRBV12-3 or TRBV12-4 with TRBJ2-7; TRBD2 matches at 12 bases. This CDR3 is 15 amino acids long. The CDR3 sequence: CVSSSTSGRPYEQYF. The CDR3 DNA reads as TGTGTCAGCAGTTCCACTAGCGGGAGGCCATACGAGCAGTACTTC.

Concerning this clonotype itself: This may arise from a read error, as a much more abundant clone is one base away. V gene TRBV6-6 combines with J gene TRBJ1-5; 9 positions match TRBD1. CDR3 length: 15 residues. Germline V gives CDR1 MNHNY, CDR2 SVGAGI (reference sequence). CDR3 DNA sequence: TGTGCCAGCAGTATCACAGGGGGCTTCAATCAGGCCCAGCATTTT. Translation gives CASSITGGFNQAQHF.

Points on this clonotype: Its ends do not fully match the called genes, so a read error is possible. V usage is TRBV11-2 and J usage is TRBJ2-2; tentatively, D is TRBD1 (5 bases). CDR1 and CDR2 from the germline V gene are SGHAT and FQNNGV. The CDR3 extends over 16 amino acids. The CDR3 loop reads CTSSLVGTRVAGKLFF. The CDR3, as DNA: TGCACCAGCAGCTTAGTGGGCACAAGGGTTGCAGGGAAGCTGTTTTTT.

A word on this clonotype: A junction end diverges from the germline sequence, so it may reflect a read error. This chain uses TRBV5-5 with TRBJ2-7, with 8 bases that match TRBD2. The germline CDR1 and CDR2 sequences are SGHKS and YYEKEE (reference sequence). This CDR3 contains 15 residues. This CDR3 is CGSINPSGSSHEQYF. The CDR3 nucleotides read TGTGGCAGCATCAACCCCAGCGGGAGTAGCCACGAGCAGTACTTC.

As concerns this clonotype: A read error may produce the germline difference seen at one junction end. The CDR3 is CASSLLMGLAVENERFF. DNA of the CDR3: TGTGCCAGCAGCTTACTTATGGGTCTAGCGGTAGAGAATGAGCGGTTCTTC. V is TRBV7-8 and J is TRBJ2-1, with 7 bases fitting TRBD2. The CDR3 is 17 residues long. The germline V gene has CDR1 SGHVS and CDR2 FQNEAQ.

This clonotype rates as large (0.1 to 1%). The V gene is TRBV6-5, the J gene TRBJ2-6; 11 bases line up with TRBD1. With 4 bases clipped from V and 0 bases from J, the junction kept 2 bases outside the gene matches. The length of the CDR3 is 17 residues. CDR1 is MNHEY, CDR2 SVGAGI, per germline. The CDR3 region is CASSSGTGGSGANVLTF. In DNA form, the CDR3 reads TGTGCCAGCAGTTCCGGGACAGGGGGCTCTGGGGCCAACGTCCTGACTTTC.

Concerning this clonotype: A read error may account for a junction end that differs from germline. This chain connects TRBV20-1 to TRBJ2-7, with TRBD1 identical over 10 bases. CDR3 length: 15 amino acids. CDR1 DFQATT and CDR2 SNEGSKA come from the germline V gene (reference sequence). DNA of the CDR3: TGCAGTGCTTTTCCCCGGGACAGGGGAGGCTACGAGCAGCACTTC. Amino acid sequence: CSAFPRDRGGYEQHF.